Presented here are 11 T cell receptor beta chains from one specimen sequenced in a study of control samples from healthy donors and cancer patients. Data came from immunoSEQ multiplex PCR; TCRdb stores just in-frame clones and leaves some out. Counted here are roughly 100,000 clones, approximately 90% occurring once; the ten biggest clones make up roughly 2.5%. The sequencing sample was made of blood. The source of these receptors is a woman younger than 30 in good health.

V and J are TRBV5-1 and TRBJ2-5, with D tentatively TRBD1 or TRBD2 (5 bases each). CDR1 and CDR2 from the germline V gene are SGHRS and YFSETQ. Trimming took 3 bases from V and 3 from J, leaving 15 bases between them. This CDR3 contains 15 residues. CDR3 in amino acids: CASSWGSQTEETQYF. As DNA, the CDR3 is TGCGCCAGCAGCTGGGGGTCCCAGACGGAAGAGACCCAGTACTTC.

The chain employs TRBV27 and TRBJ1-4; possibly TRBD1 for D (6 bases). Germline CDR1 MNHEY, CDR2 SMNVEV (reference sequence). This CDR3 region has 15 residues. V was trimmed by 5 bases and J by 9 bases, leaving 19 bases between them. The CDR3 bases are TGTGCCAGCAGTCCTATAGGGACATACTTTAAAAAACTGTTTTTT. This encodes CASSPIGTYFKKLFF.

The V call is TRBV27, the J call TRBJ2-1; no firm D call. Germline CDR1 is MNHEY and CDR2 is SMNVEV (reference sequence). The CDR3 runs to 12 residues. V shed 2 bases and J shed 7 bases, with 6 bases lying between them. The CDR3 nucleotides are TGTGCCAGCAGTTTACTCGGTAATGAGCAGTTCTTC. Its translation is CASSLLGNEQFF.

The chain links TRBV10-1 to TRBJ2-1; 9 bases are shared with TRBD2. In germline, CDR1 is WNHNN, CDR2 SYGVQD (reference sequence). CDR3 size: 18 residues. Unmatched junction bases numbered 6, after V lost 0 bases and J lost 0 bases. CDR3 protein: CASSESGLAGRSYNEQFF. DNA of the CDR3: TGCGCCAGCAGTGAGTCGGGTCTAGCGGGACGCTCCTACAATGAGCAGTTCTTC.

The V and J genes are TRBV2 and TRBJ2-1; a weak D match, TRBD1 (6 bases). Germline-derived CDR1 and CDR2 are SNHLY and FYNNEI. The CDR3 has 12 amino acids. V lost 6 bases and J lost 4, with 7 bases in between. CDR3 in amino acids: CASRGQYNEQFF. CDR3 DNA sequence: TGTGCCAGCAGAGGACAGTACAATGAGCAGTTCTTC.

The rearrangement uses TRBV20-1 and TRBJ1-5; a weak D match, TRBD1 (6 bases). Deletions cut 3 bases from V and 3 bases from J, with 18 bases between. The CDR3 loop spans 16 amino acids. Germline lookup yields CDR1 DFQATT and CDR2 SNEGSKA (reference sequence). The CDR3 DNA sequence: TGCAGTGCTAGTCCTGTGGACAGATCCTTCAATCAGCCCCAGCATTTT. As protein: CSASPVDRSFNQPQHF.

This chain joins TRBV10-3 and TRBJ1-6; D call uncertain. The CDR3 loop spans 14 amino acids. Germline V gene sequence: CDR1 ENHRY, CDR2 SYGVKD. Trimming took 1 base from V and 6 from J, leaving 7 bases between them. CDR3 nucleotides: TGTGCCATCAGTGAGTTAAGCGGTAATTCACCCCTCCACTTT. Protein product: CAISELSGNSPLHF.

This clone appeared once. The genes are TRBV6-5 and TRBJ2-2; D gene ambiguous. This CDR3 is 14 amino acids long. V lost 8 bases, J lost 1 base, and 11 bases lay in between. The V gene's germline CDR1 is MNHEY and CDR2 SVGAGI. The CDR3 coding sequence is TGTGCCAGCTTTTATGGAGTGAACACCGGGGAGCTGTTTTTT. Its protein is CASFYGVNTGELFF.

The chain employs TRBV4-1 and TRBJ1-4; no firm D call. Germline V lookup: CDR1 MGHRA, CDR2 YSYEKL. The length of the CDR3 is 15 residues. Trimming pared 4 bases from V and 8 bases from J, leaving 17 bases between. The CDR3: CASSLSWWDGEKLFF. The CDR3 DNA reads TGCGCCAGCAGCCTTTCCTGGTGGGATGGGGAAAAACTGTTTTTT.

The genes are TRBV2 and TRBJ1-2, with D maybe TRBD1 (5 bases). The CDR3 sequence is 16 residues long. The germline V and J ends were trimmed by 1 base and 7 bases, with 19 bases remaining between them. In germline, CDR1 is SNHLY, CDR2 FYNNEI. The CDR3 sequence: CASSEDGTALSLGYTF. CDR3 sequence (DNA): TGTGCCAGCAGTGAAGATGGGACCGCGTTGAGTCTTGGCTACACCTTC.

The rearrangement joins TRBV9 to TRBJ2-7; TRBD1 matches 8 bases. The CDR3 extends over 15 amino acids. Looked up from germline, CDR1 is SGDLS and CDR2 is YYNGEE. V gave up 3 bases and J gave up 2 bases; unmatched junction bases: 7. Written as DNA, the CDR3 is TGTGCCAGCAGCGAGGGATGGGACAGGACCTACGAGCAGTACTTC. This gives the protein CASSEGWDRTYEQYF.